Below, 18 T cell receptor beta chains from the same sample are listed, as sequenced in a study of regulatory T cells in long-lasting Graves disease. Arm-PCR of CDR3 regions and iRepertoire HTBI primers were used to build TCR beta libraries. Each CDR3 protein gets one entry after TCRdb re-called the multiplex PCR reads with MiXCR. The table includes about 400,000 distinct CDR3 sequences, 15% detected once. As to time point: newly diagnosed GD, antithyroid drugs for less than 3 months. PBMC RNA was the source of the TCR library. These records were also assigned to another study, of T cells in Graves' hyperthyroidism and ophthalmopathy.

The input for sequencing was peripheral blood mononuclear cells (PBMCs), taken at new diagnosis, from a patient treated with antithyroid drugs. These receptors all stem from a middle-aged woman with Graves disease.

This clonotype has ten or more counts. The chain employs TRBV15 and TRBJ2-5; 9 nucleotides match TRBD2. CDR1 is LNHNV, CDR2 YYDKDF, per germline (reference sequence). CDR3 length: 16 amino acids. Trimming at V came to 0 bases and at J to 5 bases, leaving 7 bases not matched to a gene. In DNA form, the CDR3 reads TGTGCCACCAGCAGAGAGCGGTCTAGCGGGACGGAGACCCAGTACTTC. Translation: CATSRERSSGTETQYF.

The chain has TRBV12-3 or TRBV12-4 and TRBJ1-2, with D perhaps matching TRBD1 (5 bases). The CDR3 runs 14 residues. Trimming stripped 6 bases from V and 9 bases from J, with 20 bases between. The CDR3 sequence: CASREAQRGGSYTF. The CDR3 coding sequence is TGTGCCAGCAGAGAGGCCCAACGTGGGGGGAGCTACACCTTC.

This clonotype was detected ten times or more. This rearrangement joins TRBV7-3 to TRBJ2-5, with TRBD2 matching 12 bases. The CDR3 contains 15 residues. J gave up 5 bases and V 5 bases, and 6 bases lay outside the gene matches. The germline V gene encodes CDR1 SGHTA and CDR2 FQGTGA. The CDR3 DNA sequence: TGTGCCAGCAGCCTCGGACTAGCGGGAATGGAGACCCAGTACTTC. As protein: CASSLGLAGMETQYF.

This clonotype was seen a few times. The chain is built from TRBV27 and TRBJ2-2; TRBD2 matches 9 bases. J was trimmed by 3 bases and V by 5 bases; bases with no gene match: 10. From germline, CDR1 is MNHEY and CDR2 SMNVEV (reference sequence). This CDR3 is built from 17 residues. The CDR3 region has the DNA TGTGCCAGCAGTCGGGTTGCTAGCGGGACTTACACCGGGGAGCTGTTTTTT. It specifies CASSRVASGTYTGELFF.

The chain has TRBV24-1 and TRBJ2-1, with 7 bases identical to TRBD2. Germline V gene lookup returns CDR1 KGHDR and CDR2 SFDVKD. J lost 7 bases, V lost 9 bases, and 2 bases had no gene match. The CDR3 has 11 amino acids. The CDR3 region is CATARGNEQFF. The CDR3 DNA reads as TGTGCCACCGCGCGGGGGAATGAGCAGTTCTTC.

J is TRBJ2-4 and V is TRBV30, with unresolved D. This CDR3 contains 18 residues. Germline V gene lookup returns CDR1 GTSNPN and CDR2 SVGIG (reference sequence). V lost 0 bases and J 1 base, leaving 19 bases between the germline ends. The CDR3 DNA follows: TGTGCCTGGAGTGTCCACCTCGCCTACAGTTCGGCCAAAAACATTCAGTACTTC. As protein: CAWSVHLAYSSAKNIQYF.

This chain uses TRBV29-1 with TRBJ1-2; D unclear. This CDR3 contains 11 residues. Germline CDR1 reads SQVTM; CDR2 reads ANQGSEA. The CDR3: CTSRGLFGYTF. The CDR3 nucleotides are TGCACCTCCCGAGGGTTATTTGGCTACACCTTC.

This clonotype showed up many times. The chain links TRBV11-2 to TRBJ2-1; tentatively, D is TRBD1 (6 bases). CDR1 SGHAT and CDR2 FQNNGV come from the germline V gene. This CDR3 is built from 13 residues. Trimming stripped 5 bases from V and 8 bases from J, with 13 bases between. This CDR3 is CASSIHREHEQFF. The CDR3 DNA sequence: TGTGCCAGCAGCATCCACAGGGAACATGAGCAGTTCTTC.

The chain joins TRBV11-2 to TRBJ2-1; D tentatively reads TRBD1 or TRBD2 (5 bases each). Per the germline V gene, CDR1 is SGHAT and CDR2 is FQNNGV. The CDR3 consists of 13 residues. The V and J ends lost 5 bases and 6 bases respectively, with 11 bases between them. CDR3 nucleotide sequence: TGTGCCAGCAGCGGGGGAGTTTCCAATGAGCAGTTCTTC. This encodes CASSGGVSNEQFF.

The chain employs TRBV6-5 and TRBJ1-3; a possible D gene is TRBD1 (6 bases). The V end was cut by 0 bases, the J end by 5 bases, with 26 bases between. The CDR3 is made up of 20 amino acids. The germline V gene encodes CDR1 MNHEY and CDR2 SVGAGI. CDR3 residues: CASSYSIPTAQGYRRNTIYF. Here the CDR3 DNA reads TGTGCCAGCAGTTACTCGATCCCTACCGCACAGGGATATAGGAGAAACACCATATATTTT.

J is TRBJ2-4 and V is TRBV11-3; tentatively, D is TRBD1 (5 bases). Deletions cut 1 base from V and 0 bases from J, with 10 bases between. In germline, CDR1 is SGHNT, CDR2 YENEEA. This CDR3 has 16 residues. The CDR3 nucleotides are TGTGCCAGCAGCTTAGCGGCAGGGCTAGCCAAAAACATTCAGTACTTC. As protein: CASSLAAGLAKNIQYF.

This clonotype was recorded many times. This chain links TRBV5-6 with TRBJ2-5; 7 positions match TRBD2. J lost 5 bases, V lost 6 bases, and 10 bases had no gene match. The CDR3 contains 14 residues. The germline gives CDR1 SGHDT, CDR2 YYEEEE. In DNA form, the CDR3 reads TGTGCCAGCAACCAGCGGGATGATTGGGAGACCCAGTACTTC. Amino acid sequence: CASNQRDDWETQYF. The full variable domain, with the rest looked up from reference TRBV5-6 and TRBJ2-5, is DAGVTQSPTHLIKTRGQQVTLRCSPKSGHDTVSWYQQALGQGPQFIFQYYEEEERQRGNFPDRFSGHQFPNYSSELNVNALLLGDSALYLCASNQRDDWETQYFGPGTRLLVL.

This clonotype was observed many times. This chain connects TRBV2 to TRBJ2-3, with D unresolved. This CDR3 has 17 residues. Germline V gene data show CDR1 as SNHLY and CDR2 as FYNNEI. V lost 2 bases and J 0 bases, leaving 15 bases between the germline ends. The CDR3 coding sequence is TGTGCCAGCAGTGAACTCGGGCGCCTCTCTAGCACAGATACGCAGTATTTT. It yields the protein CASSELGRLSSTDTQYF.

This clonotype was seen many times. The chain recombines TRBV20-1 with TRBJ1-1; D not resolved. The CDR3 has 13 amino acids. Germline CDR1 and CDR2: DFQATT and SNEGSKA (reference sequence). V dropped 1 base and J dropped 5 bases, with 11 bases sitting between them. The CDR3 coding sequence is TGCAGTGCTAGAGGGATGGGGAGGACTGAAGCTTTCTTT. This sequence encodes CSARGMGRTEAFF.

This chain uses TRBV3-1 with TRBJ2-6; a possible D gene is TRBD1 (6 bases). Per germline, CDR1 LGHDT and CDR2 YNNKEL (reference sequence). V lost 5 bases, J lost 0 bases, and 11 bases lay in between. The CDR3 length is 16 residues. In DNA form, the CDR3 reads TGTGCCAGCAGCGCTCGACAGGTCTCTGGGGCCAACGTCCTGACTTTC. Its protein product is CASSARQVSGANVLTF.

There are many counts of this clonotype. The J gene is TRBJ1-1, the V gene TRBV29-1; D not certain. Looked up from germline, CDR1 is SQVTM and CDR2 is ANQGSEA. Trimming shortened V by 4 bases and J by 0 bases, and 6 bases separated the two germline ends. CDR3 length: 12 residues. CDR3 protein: CSVGLVNTEAFF. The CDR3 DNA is TGCAGCGTTGGCTTAGTGAACACTGAAGCTTTCTTT.

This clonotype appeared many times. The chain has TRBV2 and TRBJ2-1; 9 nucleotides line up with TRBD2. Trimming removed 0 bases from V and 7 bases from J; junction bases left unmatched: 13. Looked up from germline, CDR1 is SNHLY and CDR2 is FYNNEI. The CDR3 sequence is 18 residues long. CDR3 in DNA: TGTGCCAGCAGTGAAGCGGGCTCGACTAGCGGAAACAAAAATGAGCAGTTCTTC. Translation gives CASSEAGSTSGNKNEQFF.

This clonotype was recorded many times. In nucleotides, the CDR3 is TGTGCCAGCAGCGCCCCGGGACCCTTGAACACTGAAGCTTTCTTT. Its translation: CASSAPGPLNTEAFF. This sequence joins TRBV7-8 and TRBJ1-1; TRBD1 might be the D (5 bases). Germline V gives CDR1 SGHVS, CDR2 FQNEAQ. V shed 5 bases and J shed 0 bases, with 13 bases lying between them. The CDR3 length is 15 residues.